These T cell receptor beta chains were read from a single sample in a study of blood T cell repertoires in COVID-19. Profiling relied on immunoSEQ multiplex PCR, and the TCRdb table lists in-frame clones only, not all of them. The sample holds fewer than 200,000 clones; roughly 89% are singletons and the top ten take approximately 12%. Material: peripheral blood. These receptors were collected from a woman in her 70s with COVID-19, enrolled during active disease. Both conserved end residues are trimmed from each CDR3.

TRBJ1-1,TRBV3-1/TRBV3-2,ASSQRTGVTEAF
TRBJ2-2,TRBV28,ASTLKAVTGELF
TRBJ2-7,TRBV4-1,ASSQKRPNEQY
TRBJ1-2,TRBV12-3/TRBV12-4,ASSFSGGGGYT
TRBJ1-6,TRBV5-8,ASSLGTAINSPLH
TRBJ2-5,TRBV4-3,ASSQGFGAQQETQY
TRBJ2-7,TRBV11-1,ASSPLAGPYEQY
TRBJ2-5,TRBV29-1,SVEGQGTETQY
TRBJ1-1,TRBV19,ASSTTGNTEAF
TRBJ2-1,TRBV6-5,ASSRTGWSYNEQF
TRBJ2-7,TRBV28,ASSFSGHQY
TRBJ2-7,TRBV28,ASSLRPGYEQY
TRBJ2-5,TRBV3-1/TRBV3-2,ASSHQQETQY
TRBJ2-1,TRBV5-6,ASSLGLAHSEQF
TRBJ2-1,TRBV9,ASSGPRTSGGYNEQF
TRBJ2-7,TRBV28,ASSPGDTGTYEQY
TRBJ1-5,TRBV24-1,ATSARGPGNQPQH
TRBJ2-1,TRBV7-9,ASSPLLGEDNEQF
TRBJ1-1,TRBV28,ASSITGSRYAF
TRBJ2-3,TRBV6-2/TRBV6-3,ASSYSRRERTDTQY
TRBJ1-6,TRBV28,ASSSAGGSYNSPLH
TRBJ2-7,TRBV6-1,ASSEHLEIYEQY
TRBJ2-7,TRBV2,ASSVGQLNEQY
TRBJ1-2,TRBV12-3/TRBV12-4,ASRPGTGYGYT
TRBJ2-1,TRBV14,ASSQDPGFAYNEQF
TRBJ1-6,TRBV19,ASSIAGVGSPLH
TRBJ2-5,TRBV18,ASSQPRTGTFSSGTGETQY
TRBJ2-5,TRBV30,AWSAGYQETQY
TRBJ2-2,TRBV4-1,ASRLAGGPRTIGELF
TRBJ1-2,TRBV9,ASSPDRADGYT
TRBJ2-5,TRBV7-2,ASSLVSLAGGETQY
TRBJ1-2,TRBV6-1,ASSEWAVNNYGYT
TRBJ1-1,TRBV28,ASSPPGQDLEAF
TRBJ2-7,TRBV28,ASSSTGARSSYEQY
TRBJ2-7,TRBV11-3,ASSLFGGSYEQY
TRBJ1-1,TRBV28,ASSRQGLNTEAF
TRBJ2-3,TRBV18,ASSPTSGGSTDTQY
TRBJ1-4,TRBV27,ASRGGATNEKLF
TRBJ2-7,TRBV6-2/TRBV6-3,ASSYTGTGGTRTYEQY
TRBJ2-1,TRBV11-1,ASSPQAGVMFNEQF
TRBJ2-2,TRBV27,ASSSYRVDTGELF
TRBJ2-1,TRBV28,ASSLPREAPDNEQF
TRBJ2-1,TRBV11-3,ASSLVMYGNNEQF
TRBJ2-3,TRBV4-3,ASSQDSQGASDTQY